This passage covers 18 T cell receptor beta chains from one sample sequenced in a study of T cell responses to AZD1222 COVID-19 vaccine. Sequencing was performed with immunoSEQ multiplex PCR; in TCRdb, only in-frame clones are kept and a portion is missing. Among roughly 150,000 clones, roughly nine tenths were seen once, and the ten largest hold 9% to 9.5%. The specimen comprised peripheral blood, sampled 28 days after the second AZD1222 dose. The origin of the receptors is an adult who received the AZD1222 COVID-19 vaccine.

The chain couples TRBV29-1 to TRBJ1-1; D gene unclear. Germline V gene lookup returns CDR1 SQVTM and CDR2 ANQGSEA. Trimming took off 1 base at V and 0 bases at J, with 9 bases between the two ends. The CDR3 extends over 14 amino acids. The CDR3 DNA sequence: TGCAGCGTTGAAGGCGCGACGGTGAACACTGAAGCTTTCTTT. This encodes CSVEGATVNTEAFF.

The rearrangement links TRBV3-1 (or the pseudogene TRBV3-2) to TRBJ1-2, with 8 bases fitting TRBD1. Germline-derived CDR1 and CDR2 are LGHDT and YNNKEL (reference sequence). The trim removed 4 bases at V and 2 bases at J, leaving 12 bases unmatched. The CDR3 contains 17 residues. The CDR3 region is CASSPRGQANGNYGYTF. The CDR3 DNA follows: TGTGCCAGCAGCCCGAGGGGACAGGCTAACGGGAACTATGGCTACACCTTC.

This clone was seen once. This rearrangement joins TRBV7-8 to TRBJ1-1; D is ambiguous. The germline V and J ends were trimmed by 5 bases and 3 bases, with 7 bases remaining between them. The CDR3 has 12 amino acids. CDR1 SGHVS and CDR2 FQNEAQ come from the germline V gene. As DNA, the CDR3 is TGTGCCAGCAGCCGTATAGACACTGAAGCTTTCTTT. Amino acids: CASSRIDTEAFF.

The chain combines TRBV18 with TRBJ1-1, with unresolved D. Trimming cost V 2 bases and J 2 bases, with 6 bases left between them. CDR1 and CDR2 from the germline V gene are KGHSH and LQKENI. The CDR3 sequence is 13 residues long. CDR3 loop: CASSPKGNTEAFF. The CDR3 DNA follows: TGTGCCAGCTCACCAAAGGGTAACACTGAAGCTTTCTTT. Supplemented by reference TRBV18 and TRBJ1-1, the full variable domain reads NAGVMQNPRHLVRRRGQEARLRCSPMKGHSHVYWYRQLPEEGLKFMVYLQKENIIDESGMPKERFSAEFPKEGPSILRIQQVVRGDSAAYFCASSPKGNTEAFFGQGTRLTVV.

This chain joins TRBV19 and TRBJ1-4, with D perhaps matching TRBD1 (5 bases). With 3 bases removed from V and 8 bases from J, the gap between germline ends came to 10 bases. CDR3 length equals 13 residues. Per the germline V gene, CDR1 is LNHDA and CDR2 is SQIVND (reference sequence). The CDR3 DNA reads TGTGCCAGTAGTATCGGGACGGCAGAAAAACTGTTTTTT. Its protein is CASSIGTAEKLFF.

The chain uses TRBV21-1 and TRBJ2-1; the table's D call of TRBD2 was not tested on the DNA. TRBV21-1 is listed as a pseudogene. The length of the CDR3 is 14 residues. The CDR3 sequence: CASPSGASYNEQFF. CDR3 DNA sequence: TGTGCCAGCCCGAGTGGTGCATCCTACAATGAGCAGTTCTTC.

The chain carries TRBV6-5 and TRBJ1-1, with D unclear. Germline V gene lookup returns CDR1 MNHEY and CDR2 SVGAGI. CDR3 length equals 14 residues. Trimming took 6 bases from V and 0 from J, leaving 11 bases between them. Here the CDR3 reads CASRRADLNTEAFF. The DNA for the CDR3 is TGTGCCAGCAGGCGGGCAGACCTGAACACTGAAGCTTTCTTT.

The V call is TRBV7-2, the J call TRBJ1-2; D is ambiguous. V was shortened by 5 bases and J by 1 base, with 20 bases between the two germline ends. CDR3 length equals 17 residues. CDR1 SGHTA and CDR2 FQGNSA come from the germline V gene. The CDR3 DNA reads TGTGCCAGCAGCCGTCCGGGATGGGAGCCCGATAACTATGGCTACACCTTC. Its protein is CASSRPGWEPDNYGYTF.

This clone has only a few counts. V and J are TRBV7-6 and TRBJ2-5; unclear D gene. Trimming stripped 1 base from V and 1 base from J, with 10 bases between. CDR1 is SGHVS, CDR2 FNYEAQ, per germline. There are 15 residues in the CDR3. CDR3 coding DNA: TGTGCCAGCAGCTTAGAGAGATTTTCCCAAGAGACCCAGTACTTC. Amino acids: CASSLERFSQETQYF. The whole variable domain, remainder taken from reference TRBV7-6 and TRBJ2-5, is GAGVSQSPRYKVTKRGQDVALRCDPISGHVSLYWYRQALGQGPEFLTYFNYEAQQDKSGLPNDRFSAERPEGSISTLTIQRTEQRDSAMYRCASSLERFSQETQYFGPGTRLLVL.

This clone appeared a single time. V is TRBV5-1 and J is TRBJ2-3; TRBD2 matches 7 bases. Germline V lookup: CDR1 SGHRS, CDR2 YFSETQ. The CDR3 is made up of 15 amino acids. J gave up 0 bases and V 3 bases, and 4 bases lay outside the gene matches. The CDR3 DNA reads TGCGCCAGCAGCTCCACGGGACTAAGCACAGATACGCAGTATTTT. As protein: CASSSTGLSTDTQYF.

This rearrangement joins TRBV2 to TRBJ1-5; no firm D call. Germline V CDR1 and CDR2: SNHLY, FYNNEI. The CDR3 runs 13 residues. V dropped 4 bases and J dropped 2 bases, with 6 bases sitting between them. The CDR3 DNA is TGTGCCAGCAGTGGGGCGGGCAATCAGCCCCAGCATTTT. Its translation: CASSGAGNQPQHF.

The chain couples TRBV19 to TRBJ1-6; TRBD1 might be the D (6 bases). Germline-derived CDR1 and CDR2 are LNHDA and SQIVND (reference sequence). Deletions cut 6 bases from V and 9 bases from J, with 12 bases between. There are 13 residues in the CDR3. CDR3 loop: CASSRAGVSPLHF. CDR3 in DNA: TGTGCCAGTAGCCGAGCAGGGGTTTCACCCCTCCACTTT.

The chain has TRBV5-6 and TRBJ1-6, with unresolved D. The V end was cut by 0 bases, the J end by 4 bases, with 8 bases between. This CDR3 region has 15 residues. CDR1 SGHDT and CDR2 YYEEEE come from the germline V gene. CDR3 protein: CASSLAGLYNSPLHF. In DNA form, the CDR3 reads TGTGCCAGCAGCTTGGCCGGACTGTATAATTCACCCCTCCACTTT.

This chain connects TRBV7-9 to TRBJ1-1; D might be TRBD1 (6 bases). V was clipped by 4 bases and J by 8 bases, with 20 bases between them. The germline gives CDR1 SEHNR, CDR2 FQNEAQ (reference sequence). The CDR3 extends over 15 amino acids. The CDR3 protein is CASSSPLGGGREAFF. The CDR3 nucleotides are TGTGCCAGCAGCTCGCCACTGGGTGGGGGCAGAGAAGCTTTCTTT.

The chain is built from TRBV19 and TRBJ1-1; a weak D match, TRBD1 (5 bases). This CDR3 comprises 15 residues. CDR1 is LNHDA, CDR2 SQIVND, per germline (reference sequence). The ends were cut back, 1 base at V and 5 bases at J, with 14 bases in the middle. The CDR3 reads CASSIVGETATEAFF. CDR3 coding DNA: TGTGCCAGTAGTATAGTTGGGGAGACAGCGACTGAAGCTTTCTTT. The full variable domain, completed using reference TRBV19 and TRBJ1-1, is DGGITQSPKYLFRKEGQNVTLSCEQNLNHDAMYWYRQDPGQGLRLIYYSQIVNDFQKGDIAEGYSVSREKKESFPLTVTSAQKNPTAFYLCASSIVGETATEAFFGQGTRLTVV.

V and J are TRBV9 and TRBJ2-2; no definite D call. Germline V CDR1 and CDR2: SGDLS, YYNGEE. The V end was cut by 4 bases, the J end by 1 base, with 14 bases between. The CDR3 covers 16 residues. DNA for the CDR3: TGTGCCAGCAGCATATCGACTGCCGGGAACACCGGGGAGCTGTTTTTT. Protein product: CASSISTAGNTGELFF.

V and J are TRBV4-2 and TRBJ2-1, with 11 bases identical to TRBD2. CDR3 length: 15 residues. CDR1 and CDR2 (germline): LGHNA, YNFKEQ. V was pared by 0 bases and J by 10 bases, with 5 bases of the junction left unmatched. This chain's CDR3 is CASSQEASGRTEQFF. DNA of the CDR3: TGTGCCAGCAGCCAAGAAGCTAGCGGGAGGACGGAGCAGTTCTTC.

The rearrangement uses TRBV5-1 and TRBJ2-5; maybe TRBD1 (7 bases). There are 15 residues in the CDR3. The germline V gene has CDR1 SGHRS and CDR2 YFSETQ. Trimming took off 4 bases at V and 1 base at J, with 14 bases between the two ends. This CDR3 is CASSQGGYSQETQYF. CDR3 DNA sequence: TGCGCCAGCAGCCAGGGGGGCTATTCCCAAGAGACCCAGTACTTC. The full variable domain, completed using reference TRBV5-1 and TRBJ2-5, is KAGVTQTPRYLIKTRGQQVTLSCSPISGHRSVSWYQQTPGQGLQFLFEYFSETQRNKGNFPGRFSGRQFSNSRSEMNVSTLELGDSALYLCASSQGGYSQETQYFGPGTRLLVL.